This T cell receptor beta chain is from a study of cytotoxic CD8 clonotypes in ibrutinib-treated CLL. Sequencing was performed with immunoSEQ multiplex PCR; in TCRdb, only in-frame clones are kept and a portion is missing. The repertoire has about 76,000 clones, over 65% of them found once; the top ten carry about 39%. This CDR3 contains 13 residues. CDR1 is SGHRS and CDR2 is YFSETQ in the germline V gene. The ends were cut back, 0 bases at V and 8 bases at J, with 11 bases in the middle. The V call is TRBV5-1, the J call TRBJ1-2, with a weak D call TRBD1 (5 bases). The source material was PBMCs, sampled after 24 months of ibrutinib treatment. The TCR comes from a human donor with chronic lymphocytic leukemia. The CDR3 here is CASSLGTGRGYTF. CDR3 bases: TGCGCCAGCAGCTTGGGTACGGGGCGAGGCTACACCTTC. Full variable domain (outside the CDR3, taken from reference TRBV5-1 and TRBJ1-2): KAGVTQTPRYLIKTRGQQVTLSCSPISGHRSVSWYQQTPGQGLQFLFEYFSETQRNKGNFPGRFSGRQFSNSRSEMNVSTLELGDSALYLCASSLGTGRGYTFGSGTRLTVV.